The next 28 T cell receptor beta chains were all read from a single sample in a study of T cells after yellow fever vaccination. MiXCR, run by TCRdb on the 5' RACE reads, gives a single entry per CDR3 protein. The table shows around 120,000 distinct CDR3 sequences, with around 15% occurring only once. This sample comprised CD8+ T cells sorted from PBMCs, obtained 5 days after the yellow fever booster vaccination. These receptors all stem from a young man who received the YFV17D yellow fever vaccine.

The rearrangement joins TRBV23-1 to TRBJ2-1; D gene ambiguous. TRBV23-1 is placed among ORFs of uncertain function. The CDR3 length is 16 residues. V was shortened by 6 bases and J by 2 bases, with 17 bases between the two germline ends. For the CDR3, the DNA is TGCGCCAGCAGGGAATCGTTTCGGGCCCCCTACAATGAGCAGTTCTTC. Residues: CASRESFRAPYNEQFF.

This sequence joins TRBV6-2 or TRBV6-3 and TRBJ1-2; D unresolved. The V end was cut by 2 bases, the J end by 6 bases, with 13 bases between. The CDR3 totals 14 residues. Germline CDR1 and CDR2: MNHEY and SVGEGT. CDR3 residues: CASSYPFSGDGYTF. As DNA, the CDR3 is TGTGCCAGCAGTTACCCATTTTCAGGTGATGGCTACACCTTC.

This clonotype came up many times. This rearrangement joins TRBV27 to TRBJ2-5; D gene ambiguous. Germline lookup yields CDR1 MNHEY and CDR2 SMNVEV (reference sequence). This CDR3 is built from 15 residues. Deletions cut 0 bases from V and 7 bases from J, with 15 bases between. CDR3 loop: CASSLSGIPTMTQYF. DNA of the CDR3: TGTGCCAGCAGTTTATCGGGAATACCTACGATGACCCAGTACTTC.

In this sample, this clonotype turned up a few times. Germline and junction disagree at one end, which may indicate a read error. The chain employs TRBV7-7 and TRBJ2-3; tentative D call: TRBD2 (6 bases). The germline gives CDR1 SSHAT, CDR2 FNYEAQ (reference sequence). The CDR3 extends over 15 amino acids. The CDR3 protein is CASSLAEGRTDTQYF. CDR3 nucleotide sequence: TGTGCTAGCAGCTTAGCGGAGGGCCGCACAGATACGCAGTATTTT.

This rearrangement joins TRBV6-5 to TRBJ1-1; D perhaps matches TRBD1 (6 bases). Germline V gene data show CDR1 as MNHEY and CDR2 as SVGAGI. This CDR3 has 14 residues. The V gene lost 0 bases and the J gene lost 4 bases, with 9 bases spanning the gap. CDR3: CASSYSIQGTEAFF. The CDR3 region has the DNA TGTGCCAGCAGTTACTCGATACAGGGCACTGAAGCTTTCTTT.

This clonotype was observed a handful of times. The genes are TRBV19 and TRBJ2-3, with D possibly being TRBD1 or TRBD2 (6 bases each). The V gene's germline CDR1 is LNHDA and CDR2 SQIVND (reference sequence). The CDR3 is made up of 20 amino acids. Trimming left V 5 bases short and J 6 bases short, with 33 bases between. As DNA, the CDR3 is TGTGCCAGTAGTCCCCAGCCCGGGGGCGGGACTGGACGCCTCTGGGATACGCAGTATTTT. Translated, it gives CASSPQPGGGTGRLWDTQYF.

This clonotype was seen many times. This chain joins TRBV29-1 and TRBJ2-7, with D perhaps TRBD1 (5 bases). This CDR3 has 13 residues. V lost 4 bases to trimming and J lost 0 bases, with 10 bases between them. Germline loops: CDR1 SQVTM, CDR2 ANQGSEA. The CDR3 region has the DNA TGCAGCGTTGTAAGGGGTAACTCCTACGAGCAGTACTTC. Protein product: CSVVRGNSYEQYF.

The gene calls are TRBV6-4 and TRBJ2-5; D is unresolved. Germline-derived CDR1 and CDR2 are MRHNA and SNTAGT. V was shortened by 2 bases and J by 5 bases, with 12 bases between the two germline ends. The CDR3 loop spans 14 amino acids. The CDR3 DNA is TGTGCCAGCAGTGACGGGGTGCGGATGGAGACCCAGTACTTC. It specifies CASSDGVRMETQYF.

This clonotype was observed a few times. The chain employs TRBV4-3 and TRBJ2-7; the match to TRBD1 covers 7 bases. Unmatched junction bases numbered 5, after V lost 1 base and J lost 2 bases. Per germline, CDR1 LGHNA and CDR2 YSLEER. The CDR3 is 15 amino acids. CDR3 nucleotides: TGCGCCAGCAGCCAAGTCTGGGACAGTGCCTACGAGCAGTACTTC. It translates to CASSQVWDSAYEQYF.

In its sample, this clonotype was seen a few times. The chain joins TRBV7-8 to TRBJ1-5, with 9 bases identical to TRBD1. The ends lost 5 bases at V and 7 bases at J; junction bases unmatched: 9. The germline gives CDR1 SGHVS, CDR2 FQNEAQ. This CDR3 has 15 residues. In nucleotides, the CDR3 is TGTGCCAGCAGCACGGGGACAGGGCCTCGGCAGCCCCAGCATTTT. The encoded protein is CASSTGTGPRQPQHF.

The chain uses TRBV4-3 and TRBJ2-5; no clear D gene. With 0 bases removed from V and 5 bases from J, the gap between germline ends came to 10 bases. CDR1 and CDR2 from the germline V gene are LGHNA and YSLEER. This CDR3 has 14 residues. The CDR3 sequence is CASSQDGGWETQYF. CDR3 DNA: TGCGCCAGCAGCCAAGATGGCGGATGGGAGACCCAGTACTTC.

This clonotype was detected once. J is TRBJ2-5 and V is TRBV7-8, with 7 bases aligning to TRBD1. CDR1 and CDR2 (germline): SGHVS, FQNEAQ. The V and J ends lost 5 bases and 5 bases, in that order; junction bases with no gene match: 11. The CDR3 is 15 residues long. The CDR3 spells CASSVVDREGETQYF. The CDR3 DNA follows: TGTGCCAGCAGCGTCGTAGACAGGGAAGGGGAGACCCAGTACTTC.

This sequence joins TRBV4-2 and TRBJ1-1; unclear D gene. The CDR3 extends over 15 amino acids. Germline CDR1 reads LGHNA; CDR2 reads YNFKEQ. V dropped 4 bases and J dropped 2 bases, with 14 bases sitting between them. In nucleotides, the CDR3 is TGTGCCAGCAGCCCTCCGGTGGCGGAAAACACTGAAGCTTTCTTT. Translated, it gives CASSPPVAENTEAFF.

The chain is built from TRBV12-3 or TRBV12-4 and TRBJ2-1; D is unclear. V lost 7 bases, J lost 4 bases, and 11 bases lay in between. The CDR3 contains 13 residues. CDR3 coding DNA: TGTGCCAGCATGGATACTGAATACAATGAGCAGTTCTTC. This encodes CASMDTEYNEQFF.

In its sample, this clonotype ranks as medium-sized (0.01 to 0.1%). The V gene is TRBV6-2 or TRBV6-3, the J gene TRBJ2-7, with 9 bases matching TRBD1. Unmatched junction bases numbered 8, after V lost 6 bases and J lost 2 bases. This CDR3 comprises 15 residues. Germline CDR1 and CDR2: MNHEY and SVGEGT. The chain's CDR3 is CASSLGQGPTYEQYV. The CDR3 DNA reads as TGTGCCAGCAGCCTCGGACAGGGGCCAACCTACGAGCAGTACGTC.

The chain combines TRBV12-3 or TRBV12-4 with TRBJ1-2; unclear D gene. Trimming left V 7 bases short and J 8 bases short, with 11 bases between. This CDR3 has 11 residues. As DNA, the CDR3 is TGTGCCAGCACGACTGCTACAGGCTACACCTTC. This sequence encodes CASTTATGYTF.

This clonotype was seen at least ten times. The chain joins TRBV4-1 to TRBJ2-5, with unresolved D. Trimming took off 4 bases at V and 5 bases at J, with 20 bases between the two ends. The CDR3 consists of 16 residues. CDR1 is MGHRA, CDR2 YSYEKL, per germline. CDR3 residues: CASSLETGLAGETQYF. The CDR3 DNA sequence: TGCGCCAGCAGCCTGGAGACTGGCCTGGCCGGGGAGACCCAGTACTTC.

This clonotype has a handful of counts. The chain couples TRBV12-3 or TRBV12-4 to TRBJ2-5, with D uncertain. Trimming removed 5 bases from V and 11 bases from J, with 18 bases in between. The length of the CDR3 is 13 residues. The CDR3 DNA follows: TGTGCCAGCAGTGAGTGGGTGGCAGACGGGCAGTACTTC. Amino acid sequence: CASSEWVADGQYF.

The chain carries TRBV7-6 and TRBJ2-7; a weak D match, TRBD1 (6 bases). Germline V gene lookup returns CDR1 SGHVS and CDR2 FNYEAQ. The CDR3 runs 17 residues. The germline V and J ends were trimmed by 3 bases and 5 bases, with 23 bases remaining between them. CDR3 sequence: CASSLRFSQGPRHEQYF. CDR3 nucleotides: TGTGCCAGCAGCTTGCGCTTTTCTCAGGGGCCGCGCCACGAGCAGTACTTC.

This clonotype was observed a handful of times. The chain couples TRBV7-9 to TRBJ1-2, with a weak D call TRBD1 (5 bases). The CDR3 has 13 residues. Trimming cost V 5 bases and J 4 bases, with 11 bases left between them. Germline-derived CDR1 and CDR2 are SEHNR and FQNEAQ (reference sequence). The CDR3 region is CASSTRDSYGYTF. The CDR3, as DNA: TGTGCCAGCAGCACACGAGACAGCTATGGCTACACCTTC. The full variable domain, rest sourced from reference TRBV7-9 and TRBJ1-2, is DTGVSQNPRHKITKRGQNVTFRCDPISEHNRLYWYRQTLGQGPEFLTYFQNEAQLEKSRLLSDRFSAERPKGSFSTLEIQRTEQGDSAMYLCASSTRDSYGYTFGSGTRLTVV.

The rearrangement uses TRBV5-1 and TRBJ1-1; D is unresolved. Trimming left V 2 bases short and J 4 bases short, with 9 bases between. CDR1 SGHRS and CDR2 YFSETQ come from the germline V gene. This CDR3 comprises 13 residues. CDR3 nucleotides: TGCGCCAGCAGCTTAAGCGACCCCACTGAAGCTTTCTTT. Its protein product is CASSLSDPTEAFF.

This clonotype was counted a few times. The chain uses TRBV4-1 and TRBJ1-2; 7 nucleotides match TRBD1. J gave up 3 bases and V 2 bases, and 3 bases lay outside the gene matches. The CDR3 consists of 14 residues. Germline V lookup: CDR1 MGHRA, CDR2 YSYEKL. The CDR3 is CASSQRGQHYGYTF. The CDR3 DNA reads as TGCGCCAGCAGCCAAAGGGGACAGCACTATGGCTACACCTTC.

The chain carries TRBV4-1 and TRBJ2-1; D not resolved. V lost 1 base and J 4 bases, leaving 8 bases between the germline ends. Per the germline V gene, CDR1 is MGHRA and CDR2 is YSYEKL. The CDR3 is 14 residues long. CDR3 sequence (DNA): TGCGCCAGCAGCCAAGTCCTACCATACAATGAGCAGTTCTTC. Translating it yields CASSQVLPYNEQFF.

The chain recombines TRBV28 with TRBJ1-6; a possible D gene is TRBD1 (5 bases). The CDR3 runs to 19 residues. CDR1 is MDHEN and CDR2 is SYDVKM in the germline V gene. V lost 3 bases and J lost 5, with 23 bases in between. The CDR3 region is CASSFARDRDLLHNSPLHF. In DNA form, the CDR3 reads TGTGCCAGCAGTTTTGCCAGGGACCGCGATCTCTTACATAATTCACCCCTCCACTTT.

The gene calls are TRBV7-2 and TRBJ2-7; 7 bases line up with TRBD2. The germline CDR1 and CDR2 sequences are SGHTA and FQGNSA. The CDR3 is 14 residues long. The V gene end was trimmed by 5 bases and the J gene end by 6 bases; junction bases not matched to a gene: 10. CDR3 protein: CASSPWTRGGEQYF. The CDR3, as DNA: TGTGCCAGCAGCCCCTGGACTCGCGGGGGCGAGCAGTACTTC.

This CDR3 is CSSRGEGISPGVVTQYF. CDR3 DNA sequence: TGCAGCTCCCGGGGGGAGGGGATCTCGCCAGGGGTTGTTACGCAGTATTTT. The V call is TRBV29-1, the J call TRBJ2-3; D might be TRBD2 (7 bases). Trimming left V 8 bases short and J 8 bases short, with 32 bases between. The V gene's germline CDR1 is SQVTM and CDR2 ANQGSEA. The CDR3 has 17 amino acids.

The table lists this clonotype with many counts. CDR3 sequence (DNA): TGCAGCGTTGAAGGCAATCCGAGCTCCTACAATGAGCAGTTCTTC. Residues: CSVEGNPSSYNEQFF. The V and J genes are TRBV29-1 and TRBJ2-1; no firm D call. Trimming stripped 1 base from V and 0 bases from J, with 10 bases between. The germline V gene has CDR1 SQVTM and CDR2 ANQGSEA. The CDR3 spans 15 residues.

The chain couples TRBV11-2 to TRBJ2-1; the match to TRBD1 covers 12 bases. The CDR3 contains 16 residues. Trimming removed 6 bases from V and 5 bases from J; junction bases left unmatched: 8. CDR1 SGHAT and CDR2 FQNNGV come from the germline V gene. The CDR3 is CASRSGTGGYHNEQFF. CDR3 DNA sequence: TGTGCCAGCAGGTCCGGGACAGGGGGCTACCACAATGAGCAGTTCTTC.